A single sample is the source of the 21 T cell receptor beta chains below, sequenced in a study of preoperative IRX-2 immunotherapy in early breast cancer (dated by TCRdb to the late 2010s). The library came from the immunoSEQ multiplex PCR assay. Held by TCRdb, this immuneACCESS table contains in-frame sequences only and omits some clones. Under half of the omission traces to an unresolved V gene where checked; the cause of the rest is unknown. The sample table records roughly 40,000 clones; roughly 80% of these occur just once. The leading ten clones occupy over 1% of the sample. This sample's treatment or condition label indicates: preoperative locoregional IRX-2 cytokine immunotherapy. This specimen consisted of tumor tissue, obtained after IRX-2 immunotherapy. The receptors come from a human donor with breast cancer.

DNA for the CDR3: TGCGCCAGCAGCCGATGGACTAGCGGGAGTGAGTTGTGGTACGAGCAGTACTTC. Translated, it gives CASSRWTSGSELWYEQYF. The chain recombines TRBV23-1 with TRBJ2-7, with TRBD2 identical over 13 bases. TRBV23-1 is placed among ORFs of uncertain function. The junction had 15 bases not matched to a gene; V was cut back by 6 bases and J by 4 bases. This CDR3 is 18 amino acids long.

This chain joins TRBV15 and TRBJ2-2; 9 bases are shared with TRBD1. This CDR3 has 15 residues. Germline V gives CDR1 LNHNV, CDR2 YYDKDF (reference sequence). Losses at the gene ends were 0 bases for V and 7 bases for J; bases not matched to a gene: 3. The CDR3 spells CATSRDGQGHGELFF. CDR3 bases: TGTGCCACCAGCAGAGACGGACAGGGGCACGGGGAGCTGTTTTTT. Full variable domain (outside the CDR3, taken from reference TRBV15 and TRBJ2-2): DAMVIQNPRYQVTQFGKPVTLSCSQTLNHNVMYWYQQKSSQAPKLLFHYYDKDFNNEADTPDNFQSRRPNTSFCFLDIRSPGLGDTAMYLCATSRDGQGHGELFFGEGSRLTVL.

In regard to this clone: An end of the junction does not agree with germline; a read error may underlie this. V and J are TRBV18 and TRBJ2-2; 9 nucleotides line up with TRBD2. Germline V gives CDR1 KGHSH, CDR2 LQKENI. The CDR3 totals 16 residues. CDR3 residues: CASSRRGGPDTGELFF. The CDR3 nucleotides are TGTGCCAGCTCTCGGCGGGGGGGCCCAGACACTGGGGAGCTGTTTTTT.

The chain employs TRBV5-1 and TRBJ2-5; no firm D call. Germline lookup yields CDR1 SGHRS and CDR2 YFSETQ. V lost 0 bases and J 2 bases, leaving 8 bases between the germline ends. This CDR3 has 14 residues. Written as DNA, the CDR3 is TGCGCCAGCAGCTTGGGAGCAGGACAAGAGACCCAGTACTTC. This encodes CASSLGAGQETQYF.

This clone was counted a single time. Here the CDR3 reads CASSLEGHSYEQYF. The CDR3 DNA follows: TGTGCCAGCAGCTTGGAGGGGCACTCCTACGAGCAGTACTTC. V gene TRBV11-3 combines with J gene TRBJ2-7; maybe TRBD2 (6 bases). This CDR3 contains 14 residues. V lost 3 bases and J lost 0, with 9 bases in between. Germline lookup yields CDR1 SGHNT and CDR2 YENEEA.

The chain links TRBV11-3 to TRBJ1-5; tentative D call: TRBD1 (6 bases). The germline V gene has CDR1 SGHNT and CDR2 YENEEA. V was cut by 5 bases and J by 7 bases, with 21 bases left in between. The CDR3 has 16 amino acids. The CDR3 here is CASSPWSGTQEQPQHF. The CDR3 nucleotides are TGTGCCAGCAGCCCCTGGTCCGGGACACAGGAACAGCCCCAGCATTTT.

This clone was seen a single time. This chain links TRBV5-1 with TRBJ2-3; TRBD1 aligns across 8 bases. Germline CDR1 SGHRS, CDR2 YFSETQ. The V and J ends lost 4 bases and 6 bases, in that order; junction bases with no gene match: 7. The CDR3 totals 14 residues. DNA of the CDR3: TGCGCCAGCAGCGCCGGACAGGGTGCGGATACGCAGTATTTT. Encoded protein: CASSAGQGADTQYF. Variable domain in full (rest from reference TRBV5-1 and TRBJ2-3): KAGVTQTPRYLIKTRGQQVTLSCSPISGHRSVSWYQQTPGQGLQFLFEYFSETQRNKGNFPGRFSGRQFSNSRSEMNVSTLELGDSALYLCASSAGQGADTQYFGPGTRLTVL.

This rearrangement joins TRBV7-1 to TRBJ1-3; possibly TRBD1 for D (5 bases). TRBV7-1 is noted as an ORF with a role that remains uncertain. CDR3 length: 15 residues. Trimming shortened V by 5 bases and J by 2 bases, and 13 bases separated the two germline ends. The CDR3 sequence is CASSPARGTGNTIYF. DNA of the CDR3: TGTGCCAGCAGCCCCGCCCGGGGGACTGGAAACACCATATATTTT.

CDR3 DNA sequence: TGTGCCAGCAATTCAGGGGGGTTTACGAACACTGAAGCTTTCTTT. It is translated as CASNSGGFTNTEAFF. The chain carries TRBV11-3 and TRBJ1-1, with TRBD1 identical over 7 bases. Germline-derived CDR1 and CDR2 are SGHNT and YENEEA. V lost 7 bases, J lost 1 base, and 9 bases stayed unmatched. This CDR3 has 15 residues.

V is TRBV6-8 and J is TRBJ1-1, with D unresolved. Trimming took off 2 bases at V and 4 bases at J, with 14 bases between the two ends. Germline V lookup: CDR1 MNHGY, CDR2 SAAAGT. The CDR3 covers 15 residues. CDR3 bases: TGTGCCAGCAGTTACGATCAGGACGGGGTCACTGAAGCTTTCTTT. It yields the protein CASSYDQDGVTEAFF.

The CDR3 DNA sequence: TGTGCCAGTAGTATCGGGGGGGTAAGCACAGATACGCAGTATTTT. It encodes CASSIGGVSTDTQYF. The chain recombines TRBV19 with TRBJ2-3, with 8 bases identical to TRBD2. The CDR3 contains 15 residues. J gave up 0 bases and V 3 bases, and 2 bases lay outside the gene matches. In germline, CDR1 is LNHDA, CDR2 SQIVND (reference sequence).

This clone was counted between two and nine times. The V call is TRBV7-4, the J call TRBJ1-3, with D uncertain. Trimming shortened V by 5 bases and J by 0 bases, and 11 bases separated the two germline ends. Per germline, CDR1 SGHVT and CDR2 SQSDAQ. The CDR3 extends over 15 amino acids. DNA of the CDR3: TGTGCCAGCAGCGTGCATACTGTCTCTGGAAACACCATATATTTT. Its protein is CASSVHTVSGNTIYF.

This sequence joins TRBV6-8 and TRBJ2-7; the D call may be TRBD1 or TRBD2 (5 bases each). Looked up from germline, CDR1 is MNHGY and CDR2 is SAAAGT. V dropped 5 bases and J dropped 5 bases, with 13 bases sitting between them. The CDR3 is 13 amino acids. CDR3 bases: TGTGCCAGCAGTCACCGGACGGGGCACGAGCAGTACTTC. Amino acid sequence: CASSHRTGHEQYF.

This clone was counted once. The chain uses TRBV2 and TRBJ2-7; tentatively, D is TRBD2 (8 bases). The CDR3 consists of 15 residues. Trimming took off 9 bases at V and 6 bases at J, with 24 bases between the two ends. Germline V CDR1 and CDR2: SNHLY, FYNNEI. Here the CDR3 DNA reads TGTGCCAGTTCCGGGAGGGGGCAAATCACCAGCGAGCAGTACTTC. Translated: CASSGRGQITSEQYF.

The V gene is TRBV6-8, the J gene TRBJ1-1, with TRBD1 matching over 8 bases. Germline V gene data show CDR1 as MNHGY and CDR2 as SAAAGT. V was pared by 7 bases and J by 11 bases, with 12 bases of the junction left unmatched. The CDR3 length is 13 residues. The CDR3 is CASKETGARWAFF. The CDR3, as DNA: TGTGCCAGCAAAGAGACAGGGGCTCGTTGGGCTTTCTTT.

The CDR3 sequence is CASTLGGRASPYNEQFF. The DNA of the CDR3 is TGTGCCAGCACATTGGGCGGGAGGGCATCCCCCTACAATGAGCAGTTCTTC. This chain uses TRBV7-8 with TRBJ2-1; 9 positions match TRBD2. Germline CDR1 reads SGHVS; CDR2 reads FQNEAQ. V lost 7 bases to trimming and J lost 2 bases; unmatched junction nucleotides: 12. CDR3 length equals 17 residues.

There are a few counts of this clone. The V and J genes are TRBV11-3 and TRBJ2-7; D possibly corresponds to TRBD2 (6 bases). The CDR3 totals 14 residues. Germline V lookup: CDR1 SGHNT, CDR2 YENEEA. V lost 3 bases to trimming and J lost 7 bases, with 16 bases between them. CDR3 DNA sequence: TGTGCCAGCAGCTTGGGGGGACCCCAAAGGGAGCAGTACTTC. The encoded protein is CASSLGGPQREQYF.

Written as DNA, the CDR3 is TGCGCCAGCAGTGAGAACCCGGGGGGAGAGACCCAGTACTTC. This encodes CASSENPGGETQYF. The chain has TRBV10-1 and TRBJ2-5, with TRBD2 matching over 7 bases. Per germline, CDR1 WNHNN and CDR2 SYGVQD (reference sequence). The CDR3 length is 14 residues. V trimming: 2 bases; J trimming: 4 bases; junction bases outside the gene matches: 4.

CDR3 region: CASSVRQGFSPRSGANVLTF. The CDR3 bases are TGTGCCAGCAGCGTAAGGCAGGGGTTCTCCCCTCGCTCTGGGGCCAACGTCCTGACTTTC. The chain has TRBV9 and TRBJ2-6; weak D call: TRBD1 (6 bases). V was clipped by 1 base and J by 0 bases, with 20 bases between them. There are 20 residues in the CDR3. Germline CDR1 reads SGDLS; CDR2 reads YYNGEE. The whole variable domain, remainder taken from reference TRBV9 and TRBJ2-6, is DSGVTQTPKHLITATGQRVTLRCSPRSGDLSVYWYQQSLDQGLQFLIQYYNGEERAKGNILERFSAQQFPDLHSELNLSSLELGDSALYFCASSVRQGFSPRSGANVLTFGAGSRLTVL.

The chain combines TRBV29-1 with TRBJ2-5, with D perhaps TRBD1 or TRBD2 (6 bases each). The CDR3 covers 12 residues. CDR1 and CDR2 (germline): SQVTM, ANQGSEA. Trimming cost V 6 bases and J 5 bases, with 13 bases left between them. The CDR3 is CSVSGGLETQYF. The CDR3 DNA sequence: TGCAGCGTCTCTGGGGGGCTGGAGACCCAGTACTTC.

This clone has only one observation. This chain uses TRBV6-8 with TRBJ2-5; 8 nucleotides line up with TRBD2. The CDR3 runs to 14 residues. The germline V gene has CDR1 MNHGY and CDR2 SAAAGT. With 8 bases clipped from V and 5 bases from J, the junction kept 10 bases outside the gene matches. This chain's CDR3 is CASWERGFSETQYF. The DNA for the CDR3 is TGTGCCAGCTGGGAGCGGGGGTTCTCCGAGACCCAGTACTTC.